This record concerns one T cell receptor beta chain sequence. Its antigen is currently unknown. V lost 0 bases and J lost 6; bases outside the gene matches: 8. The V gene's germline CDR1 is MNHNS and CDR2 SASEGT. CDR3 size: 16 residues. The data stem from a study of T cells in tuberculosis. Across the whole study: In South Africa, adults with active tuberculosis were compared with IGRA-negative and latently infected IGRA-positive adolescents. Whole-study findings and limits: Active tuberculosis alpha repertoires lay closer to GMM-specific TCRs than controls'. Cases with active tuberculosis were adults, while controls were adolescents.

Libraries were prepared by immunoSEQ multiplex PCR; TCRdb keeps only in-frame clonotypes and omits some of them. Of some 23,000 clones in the sample, roughly nine tenths were seen once. Sequenced input: PBMCs. The chain carries TRBV6-1 and TRBJ1-2; 9 positions match TRBD1. The sequence was obtained from a donor aged 10-30 years with latent tuberculosis or without tuberculosis infection. Some clones in this sample may be carry-over from other donors' samples. Written as DNA, the CDR3 is TGTGCCAGCAGTGAAGCATCGGGGACAGGGTTTCATGGCTACACCTTC. This translates into CASSEASGTGFHGYTF.